This T cell receptor beta chain was observed in a study of T cells in Graves' hyperthyroidism and ophthalmopathy. This CDR3 contains 12 residues. CDR1 and CDR2 from the germline V gene are SGDLS and YYNGEE. Trimming stripped 4 bases from V and 6 bases from J, with 7 bases between. The investigators amplified TCR beta CDR3 regions from RNA transcripts. First-round RT-PCR of the TCR CDR3 relied on the HTBI primer set. In TCRdb, the multiplex PCR reads were re-called with MiXCR into one record per CDR3 protein. The sample holds under 400,000 distinct CDR3 sequences; 21% are singletons and the top ten take around half. Diagnosing involved the use of clinical symptoms, serum thyroxine and TRAb, thyroid ultrasound and orbital computed tomography. The authors obtained PBMCs from around 10 ml of fresh peripheral blood.

This sequence joins TRBV9 and TRBJ2-2, with D hard to call. Source material: blood. The receptor was derived from a woman aged 45-65 years with Graves' hyperthyroidism. The CDR3 is CASSLDPGELFF. Here the CDR3 DNA reads TGTGCCAGCAGCCTGGACCCCGGGGAGCTGTTTTTT.